The clone carrying this T cell receptor (beta chain) was counted ten times or more. This sample is drawn from a study of neurological immune-mediated disorders. Unsorted libraries used 2 million PBMCs kept at -80 degrees C. TCRdb redid the calling of the 5' RACE reads with MiXCR, one entry per CDR3 protein. Counted here are roughly 80,000 distinct CDR3 sequences, 10% occurring once; the ten biggest clones make up about 1.8%. CDR1 and CDR2 (germline): DFQATT, SNEGSKA (reference sequence). Deletions cut 6 bases from V and 3 bases from J, with 18 bases between. The CDR3 covers 15 residues. The sequence derives from a man between 40 and 49 years old in good health. This rearrangement joins TRBV20-1 to TRBJ2-1; TRBD1 is a possible D gene (5 bases). Source material: PBMCs. The CDR3 DNA reads TGCAGTGCCCTTCCAGATAGGGGCAACTACAATGAGCAGTTCTTC. This codes for CSALPDRGNYNEQFF.